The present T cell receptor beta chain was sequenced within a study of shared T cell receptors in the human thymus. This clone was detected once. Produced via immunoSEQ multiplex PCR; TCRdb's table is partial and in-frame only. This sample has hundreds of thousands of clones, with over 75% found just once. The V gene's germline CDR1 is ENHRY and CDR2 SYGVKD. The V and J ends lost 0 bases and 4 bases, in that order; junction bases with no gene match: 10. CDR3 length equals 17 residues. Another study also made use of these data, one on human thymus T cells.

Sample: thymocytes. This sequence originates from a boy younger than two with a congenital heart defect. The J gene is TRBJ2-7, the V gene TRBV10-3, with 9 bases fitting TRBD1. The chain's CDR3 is CAISESGIRDRAYEQYF. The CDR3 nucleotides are TGTGCCATCAGTGAGTCGGGAATCCGGGACAGGGCATACGAGCAGTACTTC.